Below are 5 T cell receptor beta chains sequenced from a single sample in a study of cytomegalovirus exposure and HLA in healthy donors. Clones were read by immunoSEQ multiplex PCR, and TCRdb kept only the in-frame ones, dropping some. This sample carries about 78,000 clones, almost 97% of them seen once, and the ten largest clones take approximately 1.5%. Sample: PBMCs. All receptors derive from a man aged 18 to 30 in good health and CMV-seropositive.

This rearrangement joins TRBV6-1 to TRBJ2-7, with 8 positions matching TRBD2. In germline, CDR1 is MNHNS, CDR2 SASEGT. The CDR3 consists of 14 residues. Trimming at V came to 6 bases and at J to 3 bases, leaving 7 bases not matched to a gene. CDR3 bases: TGTGCCAGCAGACCCGGGACTAGTCGCTACGAGCAGTACTTC. It encodes CASRPGTSRYEQYF.

This chain's CDR3 is CASSLRRANEKLFF. As DNA, the CDR3 is TGTGCCAGCAGCTTGCGGAGGGCTAATGAAAAACTGTTTTTT. The chain links TRBV11-2 to TRBJ1-4; D uncertain. From germline, CDR1 is SGHAT and CDR2 FQNNGV. The CDR3 spans 14 residues. The V gene lost 3 bases and the J gene lost 3 bases, with 8 bases spanning the gap.

This clone was recorded once. This sequence joins TRBV10-2 and TRBJ1-1; TRBD1 matches at 9 bases. Germline loops: CDR1 WSHSY, CDR2 SAAADI. Unmatched junction bases numbered 6, after V lost 0 bases and J lost 1 base. The CDR3 totals 17 residues. CDR3 in amino acids: CASSESFRDRENTEAFF. CDR3 nucleotide sequence: TGCGCCAGCAGTGAGTCTTTTCGGGACAGGGAGAACACTGAAGCTTTCTTT.

The chain joins TRBV9 to TRBJ2-5, with TRBD2 matching 7 bases. This CDR3 region has 15 residues. J was trimmed by 7 bases and V by 3 bases; bases with no gene match: 12. Germline V lookup: CDR1 SGDLS, CDR2 YYNGEE. CDR3 in DNA: TGTGCCAGCAGCGCTGACTGGGGGGGGTGGGGGACCCAGTACTTC. Encoded protein: CASSADWGGWGTQYF.

The J gene is TRBJ2-2, the V gene TRBV15, with 7 bases matching TRBD2. In germline, CDR1 is LNHNV, CDR2 YYDKDF (reference sequence). V was clipped by 8 bases and J by 3 bases; unmatched bases: 6. The length of the CDR3 is 14 residues. In DNA form, the CDR3 reads TGTGCCACCGGCGGGAGAGATTACACCGGGGAGCTGTTTTTT. Its translation: CATGGRDYTGELFF.